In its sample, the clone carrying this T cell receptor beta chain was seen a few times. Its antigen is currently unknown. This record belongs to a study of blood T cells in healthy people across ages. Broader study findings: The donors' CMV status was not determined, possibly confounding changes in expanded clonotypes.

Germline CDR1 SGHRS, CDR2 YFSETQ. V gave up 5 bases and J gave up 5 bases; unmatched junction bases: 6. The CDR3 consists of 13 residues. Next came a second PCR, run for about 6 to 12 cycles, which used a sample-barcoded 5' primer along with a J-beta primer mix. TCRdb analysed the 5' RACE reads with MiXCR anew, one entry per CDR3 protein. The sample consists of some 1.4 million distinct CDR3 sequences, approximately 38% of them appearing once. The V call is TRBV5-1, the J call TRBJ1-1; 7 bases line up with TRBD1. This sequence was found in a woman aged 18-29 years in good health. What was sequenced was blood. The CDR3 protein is CASSRDSSTEAFF. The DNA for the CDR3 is TGCGCCAGCAGTAGGGACAGCTCTACTGAAGCTTTCTTT.